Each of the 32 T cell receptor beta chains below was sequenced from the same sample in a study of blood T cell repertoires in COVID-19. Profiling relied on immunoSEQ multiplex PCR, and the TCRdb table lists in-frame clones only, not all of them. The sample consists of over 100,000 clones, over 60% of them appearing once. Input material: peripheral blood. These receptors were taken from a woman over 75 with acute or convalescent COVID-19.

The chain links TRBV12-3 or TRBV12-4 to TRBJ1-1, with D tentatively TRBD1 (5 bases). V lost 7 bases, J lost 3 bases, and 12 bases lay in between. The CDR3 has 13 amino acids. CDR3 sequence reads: CASNLDTDTEAFF. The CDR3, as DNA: TGTGCCAGCAACCTGGACACTGACACTGAAGCTTTCTTT.

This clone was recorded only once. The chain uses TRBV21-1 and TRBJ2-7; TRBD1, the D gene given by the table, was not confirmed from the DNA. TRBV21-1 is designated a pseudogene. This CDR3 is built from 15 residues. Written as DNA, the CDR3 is TGTGCCAGCAGCAAAGGGATTGACAGGGTCAACGAGCAGTACTTC. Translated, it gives CASSKGIDRVNEQYF.

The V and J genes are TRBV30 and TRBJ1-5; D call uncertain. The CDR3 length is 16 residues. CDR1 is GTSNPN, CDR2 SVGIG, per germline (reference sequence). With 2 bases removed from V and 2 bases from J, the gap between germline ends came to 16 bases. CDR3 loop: CAWSPYGRVRNQPQHF. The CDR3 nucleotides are TGTGCCTGGAGTCCATACGGTAGAGTTCGCAATCAGCCCCAGCATTTT.

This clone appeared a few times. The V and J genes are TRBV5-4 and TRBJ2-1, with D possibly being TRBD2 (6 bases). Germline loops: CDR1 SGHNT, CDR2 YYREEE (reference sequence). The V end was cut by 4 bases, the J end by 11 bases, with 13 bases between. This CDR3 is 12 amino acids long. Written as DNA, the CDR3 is TGTGCCAGCAGCGGCGGGGCAGCGCAGCAGTTCTTC. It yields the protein CASSGGAAQQFF.

The CDR3: CASSLGLAGVNEQFF. The CDR3 bases are TGTGCCAGCAGCCTCGGACTAGCGGGGGTTAATGAGCAGTTCTTC. The rearrangement links TRBV2 to TRBJ2-1; 13 nucleotides match TRBD2. Germline V gene lookup returns CDR1 SNHLY and CDR2 FYNNEI. The CDR3 contains 15 residues. Trimming removed 6 bases from V and 7 bases from J; junction bases left unmatched: 6.

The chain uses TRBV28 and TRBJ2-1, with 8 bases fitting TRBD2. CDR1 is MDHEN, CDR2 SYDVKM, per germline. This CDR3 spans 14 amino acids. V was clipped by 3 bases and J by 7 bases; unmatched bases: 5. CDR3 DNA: TGTGCCAGCAGTTTCGAGACTAGCGTGAATGAGCAGTTCTTC. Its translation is CASSFETSVNEQFF.

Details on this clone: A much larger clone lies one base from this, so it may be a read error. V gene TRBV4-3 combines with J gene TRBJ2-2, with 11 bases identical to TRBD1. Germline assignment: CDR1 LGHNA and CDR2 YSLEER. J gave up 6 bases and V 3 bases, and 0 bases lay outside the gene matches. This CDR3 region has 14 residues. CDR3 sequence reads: CASSQGQGAGELFF. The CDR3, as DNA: TGCGCCAGCAGCCAGGGACAGGGGGCCGGGGAGCTGTTTTTT.

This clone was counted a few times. For the CDR3, the DNA is TGTGCCAGCGAACGGATGACATTCAACACCGGGGAGCTGTTTTTT. Translated, it gives CASERMTFNTGELFF. The chain employs TRBV6-5 and TRBJ2-2; D gene ambiguous. CDR1 is MNHEY and CDR2 is SVGAGI in the germline V gene. Trimming removed 8 bases from V and 2 bases from J, with 15 bases in between. The CDR3 consists of 15 residues.

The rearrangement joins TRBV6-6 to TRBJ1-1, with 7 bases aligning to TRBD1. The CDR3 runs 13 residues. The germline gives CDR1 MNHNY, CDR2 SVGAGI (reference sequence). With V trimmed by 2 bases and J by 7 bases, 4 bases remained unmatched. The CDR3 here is CASSYRGQGEAFF. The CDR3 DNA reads TGTGCCAGCAGTTACAGGGGGCAAGGTGAAGCTTTCTTT.

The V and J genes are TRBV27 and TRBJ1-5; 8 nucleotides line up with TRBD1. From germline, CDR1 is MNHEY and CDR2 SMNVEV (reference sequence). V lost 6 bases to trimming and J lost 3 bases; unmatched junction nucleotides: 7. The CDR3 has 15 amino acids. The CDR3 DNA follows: TGTGCCAGCAGCCAAATACAGGGGGTCAATCAGCCCCAGCATTTT. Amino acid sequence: CASSQIQGVNQPQHF.

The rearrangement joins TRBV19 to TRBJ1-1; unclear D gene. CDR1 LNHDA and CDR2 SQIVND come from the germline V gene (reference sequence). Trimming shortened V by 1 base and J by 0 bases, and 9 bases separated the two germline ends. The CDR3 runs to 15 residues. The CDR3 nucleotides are TGTGCCAGTAGTATAGTACCAGGATTGAACACTGAAGCTTTCTTT. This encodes CASSIVPGLNTEAFF.

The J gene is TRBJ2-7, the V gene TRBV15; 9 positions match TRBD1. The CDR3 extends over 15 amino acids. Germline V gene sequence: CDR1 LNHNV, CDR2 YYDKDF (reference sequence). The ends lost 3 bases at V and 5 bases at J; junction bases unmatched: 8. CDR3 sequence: CATSRGQGFADEQYF. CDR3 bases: TGTGCCACCAGCAGGGGACAGGGTTTTGCCGACGAGCAGTACTTC.

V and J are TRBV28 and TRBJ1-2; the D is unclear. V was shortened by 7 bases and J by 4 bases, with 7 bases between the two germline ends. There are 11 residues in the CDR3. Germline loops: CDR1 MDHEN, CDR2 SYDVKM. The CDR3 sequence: CASTGFYGYTF. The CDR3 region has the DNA TGTGCCAGCACGGGATTCTATGGCTACACCTTC.

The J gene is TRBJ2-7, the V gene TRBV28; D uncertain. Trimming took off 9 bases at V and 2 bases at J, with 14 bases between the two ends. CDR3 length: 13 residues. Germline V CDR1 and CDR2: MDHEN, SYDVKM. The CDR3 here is CASLSQAPYEQYF. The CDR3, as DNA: TGTGCCAGTCTTTCTCAGGCCCCCTACGAGCAGTACTTC.

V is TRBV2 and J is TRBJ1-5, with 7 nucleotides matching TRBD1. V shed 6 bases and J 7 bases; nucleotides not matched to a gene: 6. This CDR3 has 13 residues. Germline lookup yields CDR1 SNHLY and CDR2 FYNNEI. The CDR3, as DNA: TGTGCCAGCAGCCCTACAGGGGAACAGCCCCAGCATTTT. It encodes CASSPTGEQPQHF.

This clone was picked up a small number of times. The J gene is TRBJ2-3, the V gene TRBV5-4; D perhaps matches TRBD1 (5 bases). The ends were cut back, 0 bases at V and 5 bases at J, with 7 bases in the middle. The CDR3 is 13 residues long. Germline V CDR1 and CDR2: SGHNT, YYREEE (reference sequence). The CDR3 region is CASSLAGQDTQYF. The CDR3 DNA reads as TGTGCCAGCAGCTTGGCAGGGCAAGATACGCAGTATTTT.

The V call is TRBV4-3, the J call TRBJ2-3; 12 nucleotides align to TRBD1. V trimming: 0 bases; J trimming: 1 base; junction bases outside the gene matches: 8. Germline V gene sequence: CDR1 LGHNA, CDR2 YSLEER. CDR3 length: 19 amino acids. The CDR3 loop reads CASSQDLQGQGAGTDTQYF. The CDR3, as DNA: TGCGCCAGCAGCCAAGATCTACAGGGACAGGGGGCTGGCACAGATACGCAGTATTTT.

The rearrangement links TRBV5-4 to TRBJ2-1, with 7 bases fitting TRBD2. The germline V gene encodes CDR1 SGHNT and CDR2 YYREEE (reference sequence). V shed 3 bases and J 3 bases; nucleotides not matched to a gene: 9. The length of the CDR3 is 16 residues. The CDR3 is CASSSLREALYNEQFF. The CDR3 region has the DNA TGTGCCAGCAGCTCCCTTCGGGAGGCCCTCTACAATGAGCAGTTCTTC.

CDR3 loop: CASSQDLGGGYEQFF. CDR3 nucleotides: TGCGCCAGCAGCCAAGATCTTGGAGGGGGCTATGAGCAGTTCTTC. The chain combines TRBV4-3 with TRBJ2-1; TRBD1 is a possible D gene (7 bases). The CDR3 spans 15 residues. Germline V gives CDR1 LGHNA, CDR2 YSLEER. With 0 bases removed from V and 8 bases from J, the gap between germline ends came to 14 bases.

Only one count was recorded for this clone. CDR3 nucleotides: TGTGCCAGCAGCTTACGACAGTTTGGGAACACTGAAGCTTTCTTT. Translating gives CASSLRQFGNTEAFF. The genes are TRBV7-2 and TRBJ1-1, with D possibly matching TRBD1 (5 bases). CDR1 and CDR2 (germline): SGHTA, FQGNSA. CDR3 length: 15 residues. The ends were cut back, 2 bases at V and 1 base at J, with 11 bases in the middle.

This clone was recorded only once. CDR3 in DNA: TGTGCCAGCAGCGACAGGGGCCGTTACACTGAAGCTTTCTTT. It translates to CASSDRGRYTEAFF. The chain uses TRBV5-4 and TRBJ1-1; 8 bases line up with TRBD1. CDR1 SGHNT and CDR2 YYREEE come from the germline V gene (reference sequence). This CDR3 comprises 14 residues. The trim removed 4 bases at V and 3 bases at J, leaving 5 bases unmatched.

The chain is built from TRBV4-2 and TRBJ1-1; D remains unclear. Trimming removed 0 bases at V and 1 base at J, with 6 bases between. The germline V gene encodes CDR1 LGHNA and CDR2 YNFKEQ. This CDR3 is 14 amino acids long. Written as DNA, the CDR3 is TGTGCCAGCAGCCAAGAACCGGGGAACACTGAAGCTTTCTTT. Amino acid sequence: CASSQEPGNTEAFF.

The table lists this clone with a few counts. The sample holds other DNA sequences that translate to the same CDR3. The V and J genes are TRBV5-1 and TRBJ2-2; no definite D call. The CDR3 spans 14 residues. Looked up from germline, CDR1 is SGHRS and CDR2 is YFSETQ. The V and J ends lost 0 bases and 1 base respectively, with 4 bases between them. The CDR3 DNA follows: TGCGCCAGCAGCTTGGACTGGAACACCGGGGAGCTGTTTTTT. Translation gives CASSLDWNTGELFF.

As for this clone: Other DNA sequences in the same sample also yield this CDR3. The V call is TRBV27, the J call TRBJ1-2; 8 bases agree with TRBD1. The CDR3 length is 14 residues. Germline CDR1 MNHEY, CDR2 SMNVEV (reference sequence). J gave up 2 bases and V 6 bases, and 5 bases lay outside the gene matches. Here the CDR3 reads CASRSTGANYGYTF. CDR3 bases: TGTGCCAGCAGGTCGACAGGGGCCAACTATGGCTACACCTTC.

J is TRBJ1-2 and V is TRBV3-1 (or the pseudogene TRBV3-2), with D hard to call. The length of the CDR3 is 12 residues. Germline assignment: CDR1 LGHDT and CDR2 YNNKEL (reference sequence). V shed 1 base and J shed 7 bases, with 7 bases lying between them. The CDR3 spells CASSQGERGYTF. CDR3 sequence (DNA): TGTGCCAGCAGCCAAGGCGAACGTGGCTACACCTTC.

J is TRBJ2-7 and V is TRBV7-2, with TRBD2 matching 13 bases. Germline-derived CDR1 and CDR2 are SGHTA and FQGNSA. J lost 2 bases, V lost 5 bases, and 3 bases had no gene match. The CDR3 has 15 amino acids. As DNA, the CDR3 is TGTGCCAGCAGCCGCGGACTAGCGGGGGCCTACGAGCAGTACTTC. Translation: CASSRGLAGAYEQYF.

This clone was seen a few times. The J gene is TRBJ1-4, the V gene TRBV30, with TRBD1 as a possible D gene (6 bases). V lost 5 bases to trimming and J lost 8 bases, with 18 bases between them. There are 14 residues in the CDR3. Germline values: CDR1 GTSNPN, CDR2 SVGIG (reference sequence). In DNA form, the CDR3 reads TGTGCCTGGGGGGCGCAGGGGAGACGGGAAAAACTGTTTTTT. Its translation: CAWGAQGRREKLFF.

CDR3 protein: CASSLAAGTNTEAFF. The CDR3 bases are TGTGCCAGCAGCTTAGCAGCAGGGACAAACACTGAAGCTTTCTTT. This chain uses TRBV7-2 with TRBJ1-1; perhaps TRBD1 as D (6 bases). The CDR3 extends over 15 amino acids. Germline V CDR1 and CDR2: SGHTA, FQGNSA. V was clipped by 0 bases and J by 2 bases, with 10 bases between them.

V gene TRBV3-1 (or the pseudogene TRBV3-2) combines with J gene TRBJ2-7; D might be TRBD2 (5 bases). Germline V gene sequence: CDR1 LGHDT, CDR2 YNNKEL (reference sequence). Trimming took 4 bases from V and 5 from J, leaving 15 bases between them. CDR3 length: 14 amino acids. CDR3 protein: CASSPGGGDDEQYF. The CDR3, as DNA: TGTGCCAGCAGCCCCGGCGGAGGTGACGACGAGCAGTACTTC.

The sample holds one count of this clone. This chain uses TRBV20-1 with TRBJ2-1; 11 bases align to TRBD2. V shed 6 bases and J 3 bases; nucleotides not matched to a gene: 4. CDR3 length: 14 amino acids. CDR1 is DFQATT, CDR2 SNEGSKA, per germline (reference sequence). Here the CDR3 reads CSASGTSGYNEQFF. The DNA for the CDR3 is TGCAGTGCCAGTGGGACTAGCGGCTACAATGAGCAGTTCTTC.

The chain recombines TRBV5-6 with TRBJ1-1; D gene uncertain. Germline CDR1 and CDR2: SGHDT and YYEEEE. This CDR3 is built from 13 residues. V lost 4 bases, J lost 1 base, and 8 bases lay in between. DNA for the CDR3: TGTGCCAGCAGCCCTACAGAGAACACTGAAGCTTTCTTT. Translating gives CASSPTENTEAFF.

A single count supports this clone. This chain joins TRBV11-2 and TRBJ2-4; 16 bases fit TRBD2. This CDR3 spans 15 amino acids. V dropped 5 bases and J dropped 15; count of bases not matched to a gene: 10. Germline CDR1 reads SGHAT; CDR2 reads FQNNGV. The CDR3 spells CASSPGTSGRDVRYF. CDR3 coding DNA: TGTGCCAGCAGCCCGGGGACTAGCGGGAGGGATGTACGGTACTTC.